The clone carrying this T cell receptor (beta chain) was recorded at least ten times. Its target is unknown. This CDR3 has 16 amino acids. Trimming pared 3 bases from V and 3 bases from J, leaving 21 bases between. Germline values: CDR1 DFQATT, CDR2 SNEGSKA (reference sequence). Researchers built TCR beta libraries using quantitative 5'-RACE with molecular barcodes. TCRdb independently ran MiXCR on the 5' RACE reads; one entry per CDR3 protein. The sample yields 150,000 to 200,000 distinct CDR3 sequences, roughly 18% seen once. These data are taken from a study of CD8 T cells in ankylosing spondylitis. Study results and limitations: Seemingly characteristic of ankylosing spondylitis blood was a TCR beta motif consisting of about 8 highly homologous variants. Within matched ankylosing spondylitis synovial fluid, disease-linked clones were reportedly significantly enriched. Disease-linked clones bore a CD8+ phenotype and were relatively rare in peripheral blood.

The sequencing input was blood, either unsorted or a sorted T cell fraction (not recorded which). This TCR was recovered from a male donor aged 5-30 years with ankylosing spondylitis or in good health (not recorded which). The rearrangement uses TRBV20-1 and TRBJ2-7, with D perhaps matching TRBD1 or TRBD2 (5 bases each). The CDR3 DNA sequence: TGCAGTGCTAGCAAAAACCAGGGCCTGCGGGTCTACGAGCAGTACTTC. Protein sequence: CSASKNQGLRVYEQYF.